A selection of T cell receptor beta chains follows, all from one sample in a study of shared clonotypes between healthy human individuals. TCRdb keeps only in-frame clones here, not all; method: immunoSEQ multiplex PCR. The sample has under 1,100,000 clones; around 74% are singletons. The sequencing input was memory CD4+ T cells sorted from blood. The source of these receptors is a man aged 18 to 29 in good health. Both conserved end residues are part of each CDR3. D genes are given only for firm matches. For some rows the clone size is stated as once, few or many, or as a class when expanded; others skip it.

TRBV7-3,few,TRBJ2-4,TRBD1,CASSWGPGQLAKNIQYF,TGTGCCAGCAGCTGGGGTCCGGGACAGCTAGCCAAAAACATTCAGTACTTC
TRBV28,once,TRBJ2-5,TRBD2,CASSISTSGGFQETQYF,TGTGCCAGCAGTATCTCTACTAGCGGGGGTTTCCAAGAGACCCAGTACTTC
TRBV5-6,-,TRBJ2-1,-,CASTYRANNEQFF,TGTGCCAGCACTTACAGGGCAAACAATGAGCAGTTCTTC
TRBV14,-,TRBJ2-7,-,CASSQVNEQYF,TGTGCCAGCAGCCAAGTGAACGAGCAGTACTTC
TRBV7-3,-,TRBJ2-4,-,CASSSDSTKNIQYF,TGTGCCAGCAGCTCGGACAGTACCAAAAACATTCAGTACTTC
TRBV6-1,-,TRBJ2-7,TRBD2,CASSQTSGRTYEQYF,TGTGCCAGCAGTCAGACTAGCGGGAGGACTTACGAGCAGTACTTC
TRBV7-9,-,TRBJ1-4,-,CASSFRQRNEKLFF,TGTGCCAGCAGCTTCAGGCAGAGGAATGAAAAACTGTTTTTT
TRBV6-6,-,TRBJ2-7,-,CASRDLGGGTYEQYF,TGTGCCAGCAGGGATTTGGGGGGAGGCACCTACGAGCAGTACTTC
TRBV11-2,once,TRBJ2-2,TRBD1,CASSLGGTGRTGELFF,TGTGCCAGCAGCCTGGGGGGGACAGGGAGGACCGGGGAGCTGTTTTTT
TRBV2,-,TRBJ2-7,TRBD2,CASSVKAGGPHEQYF,TGTGCCAGCAGTGTAAAGGCGGGGGGGCCGCACGAGCAGTACTTC
TRBV9,-,TRBJ2-5,-,CASSVEDWGTQYF,TGTGCCAGCAGCGTAGAAGACTGGGGGACCCAGTACTTC